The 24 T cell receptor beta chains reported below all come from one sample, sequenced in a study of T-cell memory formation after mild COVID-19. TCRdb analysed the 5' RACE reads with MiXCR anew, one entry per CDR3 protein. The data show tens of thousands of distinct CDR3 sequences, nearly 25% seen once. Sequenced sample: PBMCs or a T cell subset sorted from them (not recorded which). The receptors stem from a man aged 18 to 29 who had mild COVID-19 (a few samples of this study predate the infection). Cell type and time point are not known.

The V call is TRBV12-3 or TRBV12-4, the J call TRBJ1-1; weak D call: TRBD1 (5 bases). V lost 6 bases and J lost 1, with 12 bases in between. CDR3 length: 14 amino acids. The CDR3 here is CASRSGPKNTEAFF. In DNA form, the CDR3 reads TGTGCCAGCAGGTCGGGACCTAAGAACACTGAAGCTTTCTTT.

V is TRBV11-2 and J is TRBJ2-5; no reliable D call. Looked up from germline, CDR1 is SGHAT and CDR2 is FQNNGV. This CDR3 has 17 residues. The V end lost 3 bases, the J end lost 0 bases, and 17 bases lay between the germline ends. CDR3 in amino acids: CASSFGRYKLHQETQYF. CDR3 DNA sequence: TGTGCCAGCAGCTTTGGGCGATATAAACTACACCAAGAGACCCAGTACTTC.

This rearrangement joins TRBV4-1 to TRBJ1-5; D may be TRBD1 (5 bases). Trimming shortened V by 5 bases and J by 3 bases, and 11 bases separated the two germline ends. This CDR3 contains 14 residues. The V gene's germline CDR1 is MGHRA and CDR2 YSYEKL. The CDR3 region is CASSLGTDNQPQHF. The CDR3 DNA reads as TGCGCCAGCAGCTTAGGGACGGACAATCAGCCCCAGCATTTT.

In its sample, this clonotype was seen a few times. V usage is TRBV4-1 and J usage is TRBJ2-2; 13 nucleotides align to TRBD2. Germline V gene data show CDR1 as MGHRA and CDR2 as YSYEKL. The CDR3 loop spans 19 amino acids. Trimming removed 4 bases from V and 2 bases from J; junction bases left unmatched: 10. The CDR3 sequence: CASSPLAGTSGTNTGELFF. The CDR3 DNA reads TGCGCCAGCAGCCCCTTGGCCGGGACTAGCGGGACCAACACCGGGGAGCTGTTTTTT.

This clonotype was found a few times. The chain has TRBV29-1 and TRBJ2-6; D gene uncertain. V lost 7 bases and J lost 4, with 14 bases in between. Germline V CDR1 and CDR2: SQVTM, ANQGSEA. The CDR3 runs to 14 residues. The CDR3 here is CSAQDGTGANVLTF. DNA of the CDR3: TGCAGCGCCCAGGACGGCACCGGGGCCAACGTCCTGACTTTC.

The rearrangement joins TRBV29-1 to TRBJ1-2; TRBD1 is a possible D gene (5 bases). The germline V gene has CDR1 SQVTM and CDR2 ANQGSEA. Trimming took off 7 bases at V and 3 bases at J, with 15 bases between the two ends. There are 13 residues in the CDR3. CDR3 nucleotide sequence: TGCAGCGATACTACCCCGGGGCACTATGGCTACACCTTC. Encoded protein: CSDTTPGHYGYTF.

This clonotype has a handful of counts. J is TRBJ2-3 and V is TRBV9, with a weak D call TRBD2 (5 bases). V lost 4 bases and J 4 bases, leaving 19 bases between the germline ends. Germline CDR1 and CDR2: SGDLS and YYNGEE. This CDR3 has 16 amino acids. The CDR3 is CASSPHGGSGADTQYF. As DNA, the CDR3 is TGTGCCAGCAGCCCCCACGGCGGGTCCGGCGCAGATACGCAGTATTTT. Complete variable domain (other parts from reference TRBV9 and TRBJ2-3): DSGVTQTPKHLITATGQRVTLRCSPRSGDLSVYWYQQSLDQGLQFLIQYYNGEERAKGNILERFSAQQFPDLHSELNLSSLELGDSALYFCASSPHGGSGADTQYFGPGTRLTVL.

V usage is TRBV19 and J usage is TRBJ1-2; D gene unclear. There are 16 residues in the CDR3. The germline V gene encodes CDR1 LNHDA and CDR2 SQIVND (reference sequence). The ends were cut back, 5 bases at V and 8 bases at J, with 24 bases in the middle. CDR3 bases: TGTGCCAGTAGTTCGCTCCTTCCGAAGGGAGTGGAGGGCTACACCTTC. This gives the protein CASSSLLPKGVEGYTF.

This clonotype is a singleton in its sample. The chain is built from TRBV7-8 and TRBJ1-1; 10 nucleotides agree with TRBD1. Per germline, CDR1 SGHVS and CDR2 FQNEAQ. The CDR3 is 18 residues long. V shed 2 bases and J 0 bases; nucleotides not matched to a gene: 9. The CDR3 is CASSLIRDRGRMNTEAFF. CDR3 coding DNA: TGTGCCAGCAGCTTAATCCGGGACAGGGGACGCATGAACACTGAAGCTTTCTTT.

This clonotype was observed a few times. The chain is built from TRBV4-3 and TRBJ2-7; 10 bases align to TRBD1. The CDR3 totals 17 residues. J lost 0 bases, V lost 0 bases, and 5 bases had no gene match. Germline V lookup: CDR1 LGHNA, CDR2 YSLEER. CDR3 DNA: TGCGCCAGCAGCCAAGATGGGACAGGGGCCTCCTCCTACGAGCAGTACTTC. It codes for CASSQDGTGASSYEQYF.

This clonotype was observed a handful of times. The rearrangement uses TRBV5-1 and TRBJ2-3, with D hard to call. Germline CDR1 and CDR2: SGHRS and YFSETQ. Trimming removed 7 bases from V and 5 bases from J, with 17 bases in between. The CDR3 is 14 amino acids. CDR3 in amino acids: CASSPPVGVDTQYF. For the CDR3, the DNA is TGCGCCAGCTCCCCCCCGGTGGGTGTAGATACGCAGTATTTT.

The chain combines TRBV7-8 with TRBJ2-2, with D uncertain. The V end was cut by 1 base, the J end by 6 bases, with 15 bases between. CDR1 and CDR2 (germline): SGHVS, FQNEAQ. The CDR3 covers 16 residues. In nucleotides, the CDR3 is TGTGCCAGCAGCTTAGTCGGAACTATACCCCCCGGGGAGCTGTTTTTT. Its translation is CASSLVGTIPPGELFF.

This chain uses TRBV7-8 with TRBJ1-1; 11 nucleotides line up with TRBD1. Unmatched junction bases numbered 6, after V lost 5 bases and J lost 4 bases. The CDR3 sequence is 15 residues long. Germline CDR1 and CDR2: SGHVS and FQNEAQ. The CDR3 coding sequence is TGTGCCAGCAGCCGTGCCGGGACAGGGGGCACTGAAGCTTTCTTT. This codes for CASSRAGTGGTEAFF.

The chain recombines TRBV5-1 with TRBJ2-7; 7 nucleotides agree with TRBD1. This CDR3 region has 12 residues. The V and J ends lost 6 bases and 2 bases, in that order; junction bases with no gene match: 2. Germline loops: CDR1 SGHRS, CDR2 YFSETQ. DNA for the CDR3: TGCGCCAGCATAGACAGGGCCTACGAGCAGTACGTC. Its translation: CASIDRAYEQYV.

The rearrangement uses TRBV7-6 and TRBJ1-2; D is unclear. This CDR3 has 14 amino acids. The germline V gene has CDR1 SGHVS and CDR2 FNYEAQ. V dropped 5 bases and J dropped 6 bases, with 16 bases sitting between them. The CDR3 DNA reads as TGTGCCAGCAGCCCGCGCGGCAGGTCGAATGGCTACACCTTC. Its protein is CASSPRGRSNGYTF.

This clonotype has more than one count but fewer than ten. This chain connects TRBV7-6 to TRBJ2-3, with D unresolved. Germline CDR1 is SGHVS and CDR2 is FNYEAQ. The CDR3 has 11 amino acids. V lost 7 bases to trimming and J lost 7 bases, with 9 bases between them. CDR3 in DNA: TGTGCCAGCACCGAAGGTTATACGCAGTATTTT. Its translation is CASTEGYTQYF.

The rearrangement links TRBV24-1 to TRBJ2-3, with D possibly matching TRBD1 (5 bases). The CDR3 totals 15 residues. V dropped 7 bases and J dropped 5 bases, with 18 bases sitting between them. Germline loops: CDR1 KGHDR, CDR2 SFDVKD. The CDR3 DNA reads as TGTGCCACCAGCGAACTTCGGACAAATCAAGATACGCAGTATTTT. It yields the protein CATSELRTNQDTQYF.

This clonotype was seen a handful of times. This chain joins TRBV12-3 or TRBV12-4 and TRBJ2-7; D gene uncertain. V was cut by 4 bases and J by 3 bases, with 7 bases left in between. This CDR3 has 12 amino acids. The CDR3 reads CASSSGYYEQYF. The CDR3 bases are TGTGCCAGCAGTTCCGGTTACTACGAGCAGTACTTC.

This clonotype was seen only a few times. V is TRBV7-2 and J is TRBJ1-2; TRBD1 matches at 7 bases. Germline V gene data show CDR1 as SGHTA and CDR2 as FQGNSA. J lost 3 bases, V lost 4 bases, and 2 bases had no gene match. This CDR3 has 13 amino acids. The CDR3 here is CASSYTGDYGYTF. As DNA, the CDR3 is TGTGCCAGCAGCTATACAGGGGACTATGGCTACACCTTC.

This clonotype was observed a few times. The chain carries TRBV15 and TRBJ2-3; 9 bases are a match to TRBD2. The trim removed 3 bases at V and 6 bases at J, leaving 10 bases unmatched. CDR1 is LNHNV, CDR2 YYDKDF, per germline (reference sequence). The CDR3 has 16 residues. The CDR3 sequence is CATSREKVSGGDTQYF. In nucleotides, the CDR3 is TGTGCCACCAGCAGGGAGAAGGTTAGCGGGGGTGATACGCAGTATTTT.

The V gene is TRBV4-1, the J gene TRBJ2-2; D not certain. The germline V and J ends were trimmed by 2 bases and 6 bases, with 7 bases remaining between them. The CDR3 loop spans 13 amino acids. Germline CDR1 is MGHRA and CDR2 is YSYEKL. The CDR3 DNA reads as TGCGCCAGCAGCCAAATAAATTCCGGGGAGCTGTTTTTT. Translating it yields CASSQINSGELFF.

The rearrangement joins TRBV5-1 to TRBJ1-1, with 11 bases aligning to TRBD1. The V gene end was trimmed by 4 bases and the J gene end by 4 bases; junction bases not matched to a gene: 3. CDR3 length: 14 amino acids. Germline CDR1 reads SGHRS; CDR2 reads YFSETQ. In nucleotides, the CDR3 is TGCGCCAGCAGCGCCGGGACAGGGGGCACTGAAGCTTTCTTT. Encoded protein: CASSAGTGGTEAFF.

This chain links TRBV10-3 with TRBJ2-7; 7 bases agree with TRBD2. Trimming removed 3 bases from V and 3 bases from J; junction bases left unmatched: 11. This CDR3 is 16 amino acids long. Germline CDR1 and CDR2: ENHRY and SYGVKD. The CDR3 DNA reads TGTGCCATCAGTGACGACCAAGGGGAGCGGGGCTACGAGCAGTACTTC. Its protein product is CAISDDQGERGYEQYF.

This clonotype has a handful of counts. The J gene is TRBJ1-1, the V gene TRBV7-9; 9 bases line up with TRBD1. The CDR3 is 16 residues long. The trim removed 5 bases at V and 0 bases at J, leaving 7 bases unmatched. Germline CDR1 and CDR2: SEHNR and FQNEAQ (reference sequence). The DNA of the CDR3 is TGTGCCAGCAGCGACTTGGGACAGGGACTGAACACTGAAGCTTTCTTT. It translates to CASSDLGQGLNTEAFF. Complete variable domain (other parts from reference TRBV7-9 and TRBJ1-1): DTGVSQNPRHKITKRGQNVTFRCDPISEHNRLYWYRQTLGQGPEFLTYFQNEAQLEKSRLLSDRFSAERPKGSFSTLEIQRTEQGDSAMYLCASSDLGQGLNTEAFFGQGTRLTVV.